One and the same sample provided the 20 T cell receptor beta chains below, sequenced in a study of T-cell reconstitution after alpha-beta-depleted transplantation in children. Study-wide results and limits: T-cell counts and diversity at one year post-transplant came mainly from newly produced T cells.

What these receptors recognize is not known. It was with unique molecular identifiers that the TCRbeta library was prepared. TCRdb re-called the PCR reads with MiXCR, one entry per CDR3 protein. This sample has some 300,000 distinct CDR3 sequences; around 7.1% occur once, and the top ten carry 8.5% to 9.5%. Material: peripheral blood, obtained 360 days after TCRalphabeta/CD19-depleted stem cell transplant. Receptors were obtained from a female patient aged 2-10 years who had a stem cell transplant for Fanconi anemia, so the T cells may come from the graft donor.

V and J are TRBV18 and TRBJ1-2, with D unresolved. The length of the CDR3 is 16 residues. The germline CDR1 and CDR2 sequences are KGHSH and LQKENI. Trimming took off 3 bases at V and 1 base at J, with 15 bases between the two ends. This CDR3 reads CASSPLASVLNYGYTF. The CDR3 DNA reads TGTGCCAGCTCACCCCTGGCTAGCGTTCTTAACTATGGCTACACCTTC. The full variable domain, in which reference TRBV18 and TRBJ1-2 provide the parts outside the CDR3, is NAGVMQNPRHLVRRRGQEARLRCSPMKGHSHVYWYRQLPEEGLKFMVYLQKENIIDESGMPKERFSAEFPKEGPSILRIQQVVRGDSAAYFCASSPLASVLNYGYTFGSGTRLTVV.

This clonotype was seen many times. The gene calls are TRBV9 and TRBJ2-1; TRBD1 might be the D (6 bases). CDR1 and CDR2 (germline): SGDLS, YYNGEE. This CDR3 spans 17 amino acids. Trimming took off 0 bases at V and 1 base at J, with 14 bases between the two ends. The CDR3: CASSVDARGRSYNEQFF. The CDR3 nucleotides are TGTGCCAGCAGCGTAGACGCCAGGGGACGATCCTACAATGAGCAGTTCTTC.

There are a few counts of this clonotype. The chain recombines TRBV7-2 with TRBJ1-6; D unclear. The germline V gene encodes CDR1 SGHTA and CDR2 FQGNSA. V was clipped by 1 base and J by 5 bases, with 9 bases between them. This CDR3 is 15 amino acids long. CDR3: CASSLGWGDNSPLHF. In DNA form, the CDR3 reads TGTGCCAGCAGCTTAGGGTGGGGAGATAATTCACCCCTCCACTTT.

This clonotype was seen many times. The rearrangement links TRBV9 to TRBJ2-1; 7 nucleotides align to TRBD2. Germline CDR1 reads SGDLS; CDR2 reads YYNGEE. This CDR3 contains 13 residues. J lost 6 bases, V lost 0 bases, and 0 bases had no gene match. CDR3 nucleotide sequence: TGTGCCAGCAGCGTAGCGGGGGGCAATGAGCAGTTCTTC. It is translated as CASSVAGGNEQFF.

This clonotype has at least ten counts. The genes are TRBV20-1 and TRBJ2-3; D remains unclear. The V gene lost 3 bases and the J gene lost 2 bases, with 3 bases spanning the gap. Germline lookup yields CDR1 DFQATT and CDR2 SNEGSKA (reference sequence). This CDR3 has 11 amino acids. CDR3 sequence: CSASITDTQYF. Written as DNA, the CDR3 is TGCAGTGCTAGTATCACAGATACGCAGTATTTT.

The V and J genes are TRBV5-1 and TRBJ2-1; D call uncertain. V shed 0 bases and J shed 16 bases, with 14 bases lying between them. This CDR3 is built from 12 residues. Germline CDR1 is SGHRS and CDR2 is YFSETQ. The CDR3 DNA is TGCGCCAGCAGCTTGGAAGCCGGCAGCGCCTTCTTC. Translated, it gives CASSLEAGSAFF.

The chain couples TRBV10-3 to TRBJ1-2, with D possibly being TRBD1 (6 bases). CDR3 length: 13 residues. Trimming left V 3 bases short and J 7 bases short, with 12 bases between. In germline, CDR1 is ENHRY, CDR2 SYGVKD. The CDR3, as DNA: TGTGCCATCAGTGACCAGGGGCCGGGTGGCTACACCTTC. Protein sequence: CAISDQGPGGYTF.

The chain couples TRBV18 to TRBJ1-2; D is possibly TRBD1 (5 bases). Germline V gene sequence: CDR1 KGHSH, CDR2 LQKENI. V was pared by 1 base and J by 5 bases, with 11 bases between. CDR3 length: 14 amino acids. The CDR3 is CASSPQTELYGYTF. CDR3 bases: TGTGCCAGCTCACCACAGACAGAACTTTATGGCTACACCTTC.

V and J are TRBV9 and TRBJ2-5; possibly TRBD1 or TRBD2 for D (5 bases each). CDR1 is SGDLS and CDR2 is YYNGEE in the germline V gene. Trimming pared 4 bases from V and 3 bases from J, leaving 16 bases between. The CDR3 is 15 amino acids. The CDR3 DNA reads TGTGCCAGCAGCTTTTCCCAGGGAGTTGAAGAGACCCAGTACTTC. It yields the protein CASSFSQGVEETQYF.

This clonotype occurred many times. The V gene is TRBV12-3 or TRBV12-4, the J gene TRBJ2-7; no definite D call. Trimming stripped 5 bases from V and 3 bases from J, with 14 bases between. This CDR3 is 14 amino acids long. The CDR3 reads CASSRGSTGYEQYF. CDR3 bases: TGTGCCAGCAGTCGAGGTTCCACGGGCTACGAGCAGTACTTC.

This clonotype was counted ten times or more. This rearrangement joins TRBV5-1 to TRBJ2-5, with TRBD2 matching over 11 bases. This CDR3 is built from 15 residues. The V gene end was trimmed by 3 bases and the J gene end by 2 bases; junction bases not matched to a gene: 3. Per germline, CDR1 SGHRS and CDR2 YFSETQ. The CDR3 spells CASSSVAGGQETQYF. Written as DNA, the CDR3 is TGCGCCAGCAGCTCTGTAGCGGGGGGGCAAGAGACCCAGTACTTC.

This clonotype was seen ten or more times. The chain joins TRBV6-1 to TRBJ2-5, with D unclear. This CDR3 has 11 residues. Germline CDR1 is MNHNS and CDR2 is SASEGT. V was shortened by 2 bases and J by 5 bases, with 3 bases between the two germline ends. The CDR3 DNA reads TGTGCCAGCAGTGAACTTGAGACCCAGTACTTC. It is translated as CASSELETQYF.

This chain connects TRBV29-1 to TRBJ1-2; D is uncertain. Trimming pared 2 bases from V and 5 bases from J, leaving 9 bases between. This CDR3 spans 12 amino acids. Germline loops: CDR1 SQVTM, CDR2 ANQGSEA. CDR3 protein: CSVEQFFYGYTF. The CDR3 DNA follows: TGCAGCGTTGAACAGTTTTTTTATGGCTACACCTTC.

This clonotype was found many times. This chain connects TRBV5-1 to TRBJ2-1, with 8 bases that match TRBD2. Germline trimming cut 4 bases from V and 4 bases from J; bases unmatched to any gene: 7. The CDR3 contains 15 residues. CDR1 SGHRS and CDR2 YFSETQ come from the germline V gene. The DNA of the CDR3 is TGCGCCAGCAGCACGGGGGGGCAACGGTACAATGAGCAGTTCTTC. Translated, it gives CASSTGGQRYNEQFF.

CDR3 protein: CASSYGTVGTEAFF. CDR3 sequence (DNA): TGTGCCAGCAGTTATGGGACAGTGGGGACTGAAGCTTTCTTT. The V call is TRBV6-2 or TRBV6-3, the J call TRBJ1-1; 7 nucleotides match TRBD1. This CDR3 contains 14 residues. The germline gives CDR1 MNHEY, CDR2 SVGEGT. V lost 3 bases to trimming and J lost 5 bases; unmatched junction nucleotides: 6.

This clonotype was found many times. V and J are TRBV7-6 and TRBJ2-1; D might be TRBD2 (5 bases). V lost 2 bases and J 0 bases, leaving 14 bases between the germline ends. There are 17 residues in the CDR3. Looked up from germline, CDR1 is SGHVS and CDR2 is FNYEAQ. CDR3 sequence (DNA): TGTGCCAGCAGCTTATTCCATACGGGGATCTCCTACAATGAGCAGTTCTTC. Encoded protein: CASSLFHTGISYNEQFF.

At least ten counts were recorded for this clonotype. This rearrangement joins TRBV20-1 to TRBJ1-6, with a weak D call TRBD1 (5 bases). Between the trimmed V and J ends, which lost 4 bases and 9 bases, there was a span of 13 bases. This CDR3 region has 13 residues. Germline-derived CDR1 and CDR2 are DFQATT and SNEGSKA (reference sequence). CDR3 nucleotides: TGCAGTGCTAACCCCAGGGAGGGTTCACCCCTCCACTTT. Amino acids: CSANPREGSPLHF.

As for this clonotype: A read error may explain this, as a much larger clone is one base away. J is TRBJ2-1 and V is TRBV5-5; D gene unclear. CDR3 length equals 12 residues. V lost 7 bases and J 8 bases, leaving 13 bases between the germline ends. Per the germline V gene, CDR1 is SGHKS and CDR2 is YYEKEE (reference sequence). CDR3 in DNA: TGTGCCAGCGCCTCTGGCCTCTATGAGCAGTTCTTC. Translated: CASASGLYEQFF.

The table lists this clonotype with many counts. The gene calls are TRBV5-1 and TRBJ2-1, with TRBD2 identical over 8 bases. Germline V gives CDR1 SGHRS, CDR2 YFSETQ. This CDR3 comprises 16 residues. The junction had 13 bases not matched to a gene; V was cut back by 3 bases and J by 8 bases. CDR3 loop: CASSSLSGGLLDEQFF. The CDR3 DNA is TGCGCCAGCAGCTCCTTGTCGGGAGGGCTACTAGATGAGCAGTTCTTC. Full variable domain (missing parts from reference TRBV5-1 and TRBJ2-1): KAGVTQTPRYLIKTRGQQVTLSCSPISGHRSVSWYQQTPGQGLQFLFEYFSETQRNKGNFPGRFSGRQFSNSRSEMNVSTLELGDSALYLCASSSLSGGLLDEQFFGPGTRLTVL.

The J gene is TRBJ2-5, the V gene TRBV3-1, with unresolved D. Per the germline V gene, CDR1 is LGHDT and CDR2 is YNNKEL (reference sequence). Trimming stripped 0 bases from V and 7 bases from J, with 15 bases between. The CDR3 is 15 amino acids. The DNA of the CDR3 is TGTGCCAGCAGCCAAGATCAACTTAAGGGCGGGACCCAGTACTTC. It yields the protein CASSQDQLKGGTQYF.